Below are 24 T cell receptor beta chains sequenced from a single sample in a study of T cells after yellow fever vaccination. TCRdb reanalysed the 5' RACE reads using MiXCR and keeps one entry per CDR3 protein. The profile shows fewer than 450,000 distinct CDR3 sequences, under 14% of them singletons. The source material was PBMCs, sampled on the day of the first yellow fever vaccination. These receptor sequences come from a man aged 18 to 29 who received the YFV17D yellow fever vaccine.

This clonotype was seen a few times. The chain is built from TRBV6-2 or TRBV6-3 and TRBJ2-5, with 14 bases aligning to TRBD2. The ends lost 5 bases at V and 5 bases at J; junction bases unmatched: 13. There are 18 residues in the CDR3. Germline CDR1 is MNHEY and CDR2 is SVGEGT. The CDR3 DNA reads TGTGCCAGCAGTCGCCAACCGGGACTAGCGGGGGAAAGTGAGACCCAGTACTTC. It specifies CASSRQPGLAGESETQYF.

The sample holds a few counts of this clonotype. The chain has TRBV30 and TRBJ2-1; 8 bases align to TRBD2. Unmatched junction bases numbered 7, after V lost 3 bases and J lost 0 bases. Germline CDR1 GTSNPN, CDR2 SVGIG (reference sequence). The CDR3 spans 16 residues. DNA for the CDR3: TGTGCCTGGAGCAGACCGGGACTAGACTCCTACAATGAGCAGTTCTTC. It translates to CAWSRPGLDSYNEQFF.

This rearrangement joins TRBV7-9 to TRBJ1-1; D is ambiguous. CDR3 length: 12 residues. In germline, CDR1 is SEHNR, CDR2 FQNEAQ (reference sequence). The V end was cut by 5 bases, the J end by 3 bases, with 7 bases between. The CDR3 loop reads CASSPEYTEAFF. In DNA form, the CDR3 reads TGTGCCAGCAGCCCAGAGTACACTGAAGCTTTCTTT. Full variable domain (outside the CDR3, taken from reference TRBV7-9 and TRBJ1-1): DTGVSQNPRHKITKRGQNVTFRCDPISEHNRLYWYRQTLGQGPEFLTYFQNEAQLEKSRLLSDRFSAERPKGSFSTLEIQRTEQGDSAMYLCASSPEYTEAFFGQGTRLTVV.

This clonotype was observed many times. The chain carries TRBV7-2 and TRBJ2-2; D ambiguous. CDR3 length: 14 amino acids. Germline V gene lookup returns CDR1 SGHTA and CDR2 FQGNSA. Deletions cut 2 bases from V and 1 base from J, with 5 bases between. In DNA, the CDR3 is TGTGCCAGCAGCTTATGGGGGAACACCGGGGAGCTGTTTTTT. This encodes CASSLWGNTGELFF. Full variable domain (missing parts from reference TRBV7-2 and TRBJ2-2): GAGVSQSPSNKVTEKGKDVELRCDPISGHTALYWYRQSLGQGLEFLIYFQGNSAPDKSGLPSDRFSAERTGGSVSTLTIQRTQQEDSAVYLCASSLWGNTGELFFGEGSRLTVL.

This clonotype was counted only a few times. CDR3 nucleotides: TGTGCCAGCAGCTTCGGACAGGCAACTAATGAAAAACTGTTTTTT. This encodes CASSFGQATNEKLFF. The gene calls are TRBV11-1 and TRBJ1-4, with TRBD1 matching 7 bases. This CDR3 contains 15 residues. Trimming took 3 bases from V and 0 from J; bases not matched to a gene: 1. Germline V CDR1 and CDR2: SGHAT, FQDESV (reference sequence).

This clonotype was counted a few times. The chain recombines TRBV20-1 with TRBJ1-1, with 8 bases matching TRBD1. The germline gives CDR1 DFQATT, CDR2 SNEGSKA (reference sequence). With V trimmed by 0 bases and J by 4 bases, 4 bases remained unmatched. This CDR3 has 14 residues. CDR3 in amino acids: CSARDSGGGTEAFF. Written as DNA, the CDR3 is TGCAGTGCTAGAGACTCAGGGGGCGGCACTGAAGCTTTCTTT.

This clonotype was seen many times. V usage is TRBV28 and J usage is TRBJ1-4, with 11 bases aligning to TRBD1. With 6 bases clipped from V and 7 bases from J, the junction kept 7 bases outside the gene matches. This CDR3 is built from 15 residues. Germline V lookup: CDR1 MDHEN, CDR2 SYDVKM. CDR3: CASSRGQGAGEKLFF. Written as DNA, the CDR3 is TGTGCCAGCAGCCGCGGACAGGGGGCCGGTGAAAAACTGTTTTTT.

This clonotype was seen only a few times. The chain's CDR3 is CASSLGPGYTGELFF. The DNA of the CDR3 is TGTGCCAGCAGCTTGGGGCCAGGATATACCGGGGAGCTGTTTTTT. The rearrangement joins TRBV7-6 to TRBJ2-2, with D perhaps matching TRBD1 (5 bases). This CDR3 region has 15 residues. Germline CDR1 is SGHVS and CDR2 is FNYEAQ. The V gene lost 3 bases and the J gene lost 5 bases, with 13 bases spanning the gap. The full variable domain, completed using reference TRBV7-6 and TRBJ2-2, is GAGVSQSPRYKVTKRGQDVALRCDPISGHVSLYWYRQALGQGPEFLTYFNYEAQQDKSGLPNDRFSAERPEGSISTLTIQRTEQRDSAMYRCASSLGPGYTGELFFGEGSRLTVL.

The V gene is TRBV25-1, the J gene TRBJ1-2, with unresolved D. The CDR3 is made up of 12 amino acids. CDR1 and CDR2 from the germline V gene are MGHDK and SYGVNS. Trimming took 2 bases from V and 11 from J, leaving 12 bases between them. In DNA, the CDR3 is TGTGCCAGCAGTGAAGGAACGTCTCGTTACACCTTC. It translates to CASSEGTSRYTF.

V gene TRBV6-2 or TRBV6-3 combines with J gene TRBJ2-7; 8 bases agree with TRBD2. There are 16 residues in the CDR3. V dropped 3 bases and J dropped 0; count of bases not matched to a gene: 7. Germline V lookup: CDR1 MNHEY, CDR2 SVGEGT. In DNA, the CDR3 is TGTGCCAGCAGTTATATCAGGAGCGGGAGCTCCTACGAGCAGTACTTC. Protein: CASSYIRSGSSYEQYF.

The table lists this clonotype with a few counts. The rearrangement uses TRBV5-1 and TRBJ1-6; a possible D gene is TRBD1 (6 bases). V was shortened by 0 bases and J by 10 bases, with 11 bases between the two germline ends. This CDR3 is 14 amino acids long. Germline assignment: CDR1 SGHRS and CDR2 YFSETQ. This CDR3 reads CASSLAGRGSPLHF. CDR3 in DNA: TGCGCCAGCAGCTTGGCCGGCAGGGGATCACCCCTCCACTTT. Complete variable domain (other parts from reference TRBV5-1 and TRBJ1-6): KAGVTQTPRYLIKTRGQQVTLSCSPISGHRSVSWYQQTPGQGLQFLFEYFSETQRNKGNFPGRFSGRQFSNSRSEMNVSTLELGDSALYLCASSLAGRGSPLHFGNGTRLTVT.

This clonotype appeared a few times. The chain uses TRBV20-1 and TRBJ1-1; perhaps TRBD1 as D (6 bases). Per the germline V gene, CDR1 is DFQATT and CDR2 is SNEGSKA (reference sequence). This CDR3 is 12 amino acids long. V shed 6 bases and J shed 4 bases, with 12 bases lying between them. The CDR3: CSAVKGGTEAFF. The CDR3 coding sequence is TGCAGTGCCGTTAAGGGGGGCACTGAAGCTTTCTTT.

The J gene is TRBJ1-4, the V gene TRBV7-9; tentatively, D is TRBD1 (6 bases). The germline CDR1 and CDR2 sequences are SEHNR and FQNEAQ (reference sequence). The CDR3 has 16 residues. The germline V and J ends were trimmed by 3 bases and 6 bases, with 17 bases remaining between them. CDR3: CASSFPAGTNDEKLFF. In DNA form, the CDR3 reads TGTGCCAGCAGCTTTCCCGCAGGGACAAACGATGAAAAACTGTTTTTT. Based on the CDR3 plus reference TRBV7-9 and TRBJ1-4, the full variable domain is DTGVSQNPRHKITKRGQNVTFRCDPISEHNRLYWYRQTLGQGPEFLTYFQNEAQLEKSRLLSDRFSAERPKGSFSTLEIQRTEQGDSAMYLCASSFPAGTNDEKLFFGSGTQLSVL.

This clonotype has only a few counts. V usage is TRBV7-9 and J usage is TRBJ2-1, with 12 bases fitting TRBD2. The V and J ends lost 4 bases and 5 bases, in that order; junction bases with no gene match: 3. The CDR3 is made up of 15 amino acids. The V gene's germline CDR1 is SEHNR and CDR2 FQNEAQ (reference sequence). The CDR3 DNA reads TGTGCCAGCAGCTCGAGACTAGCGGGGGACAATGAGCAGTTCTTC. Protein sequence: CASSSRLAGDNEQFF.

V is TRBV5-1 and J is TRBJ2-5; 9 bases agree with TRBD2. There are 16 residues in the CDR3. Unmatched junction bases numbered 7, after V lost 2 bases and J lost 2 bases. Germline assignment: CDR1 SGHRS and CDR2 YFSETQ. The CDR3 DNA sequence: TGCGCCAGCAGCTTCTCAGTAGCGGGGGATCAAGAGACCCAGTACTTC. This codes for CASSFSVAGDQETQYF.

The chain joins TRBV20-1 to TRBJ2-6; 9 bases are a match to TRBD1. CDR1 DFQATT and CDR2 SNEGSKA come from the germline V gene (reference sequence). The CDR3 has 20 amino acids. The V segment lost 0 bases and the J segment 0 bases; nucleotides outside the gene matches: 12. DNA for the CDR3: TGCAGTGCTAGAGATCGGGCGACAGGGGGGGGACTCTCTGGGGCCAACGTCCTGACTTTC. It translates to CSARDRATGGGLSGANVLTF.

This clonotype appeared a few times. Written as DNA, the CDR3 is TGTGCCATCAGTGAGGGACAGGGAGGCACAGATACGCAGTATTTT. This codes for CAISEGQGGTDTQYF. The V call is TRBV10-3, the J call TRBJ2-3; 8 nucleotides line up with TRBD1. Germline CDR1 is ENHRY and CDR2 is SYGVKD. The CDR3 extends over 15 amino acids. The V and J ends lost 2 bases and 1 base, in that order; junction bases with no gene match: 2.

This clonotype was counted only a few times. The chain joins TRBV5-1 to TRBJ1-1; D may be TRBD1 (6 bases). V lost 4 bases to trimming and J lost 1 base, with 17 bases between them. Germline-derived CDR1 and CDR2 are SGHRS and YFSETQ. This CDR3 spans 16 amino acids. Here the CDR3 DNA reads TGCGCCAGCAGCCGCGGGGACAATAGTCCGAACACTGAAGCTTTCTTT. It codes for CASSRGDNSPNTEAFF.

There are a few counts of this clonotype. The genes are TRBV9 and TRBJ2-1; no clear D gene. Trimming stripped 0 bases from V and 8 bases from J, with 15 bases between. This CDR3 has 15 residues. In germline, CDR1 is SGDLS, CDR2 YYNGEE. The CDR3 sequence: CASSVAGLVSDEQFF. The CDR3 nucleotides read TGTGCCAGCAGCGTAGCGGGCCTCGTTTCTGATGAGCAGTTCTTC.

This chain uses TRBV20-1 with TRBJ1-3; perhaps TRBD1 as D (5 bases). This CDR3 has 15 amino acids. V was shortened by 6 bases and J by 4 bases, with 19 bases between the two germline ends. The germline V gene has CDR1 DFQATT and CDR2 SNEGSKA (reference sequence). CDR3: CSAIPTTGAGNTIYF. CDR3 in DNA: TGCAGTGCCATCCCGACGACCGGGGCGGGAAACACCATATATTTT.

This chain joins TRBV30 and TRBJ1-1; tentatively, D is TRBD1 (6 bases). The germline V and J ends were trimmed by 8 bases and 1 base, with 11 bases remaining between them. The CDR3 has 12 amino acids. Germline CDR1 and CDR2: GTSNPN and SVGIG (reference sequence). CDR3 nucleotides: TGTGCCATAGCACAGGGGAACACTGAAGCTTTCTTT. Amino acid sequence: CAIAQGNTEAFF.

This clonotype has just a few counts. The rearrangement links TRBV20-1 to TRBJ1-1, with D unresolved. In germline, CDR1 is DFQATT, CDR2 SNEGSKA (reference sequence). This CDR3 region has 14 residues. V was clipped by 3 bases and J by 7 bases, with 18 bases between them. The CDR3 sequence: CSASGASWVSEAFF. The CDR3 nucleotides are TGCAGTGCTAGCGGTGCTTCTTGGGTGAGTGAAGCTTTCTTT.

This clonotype was seen only a few times. The chain joins TRBV5-4 to TRBJ2-5; TRBD2 might be the D (7 bases). The V and J ends lost 3 bases and 2 bases respectively, with 20 bases between them. The germline CDR1 and CDR2 sequences are SGHNT and YYREEE (reference sequence). The CDR3 consists of 17 residues. In DNA, the CDR3 is TGTGCCAGCAGCTCCCCCCTAGGGGGGGGGGTTCAAGAGACCCAGTACTTC. Its translation: CASSSPLGGGVQETQYF.

Comments on this clonotype: An end of the junction does not agree with germline; a read error may underlie this. The J gene is TRBJ2-2, the V gene TRBV20-1; 7 bases fit TRBD1. Germline V gene lookup returns CDR1 DFQATT and CDR2 SNEGSKA (reference sequence). The CDR3 consists of 16 residues. This chain's CDR3 is CCARYTGTANTGELFF. In nucleotides, the CDR3 is TGCTGTGCTAGGTATACCGGGACAGCGAACACCGGGGAGCTGTTTTTT.